These T cell receptor beta chains were read from a single sample in a study of shared clonotypes between healthy human individuals. The assay was immunoSEQ multiplex PCR, and TCRdb's table has in-frame clones only and misses some. Counted here are about 2.3 million clones, around 93% occurring once; the ten biggest clones make up 0.3% to 0.45%. The sample taken for sequencing was naive CD4+ T cells from PBMCs. The receptors were gathered from a man aged 18 to 30 in good health. Some clones in this sample may be carry-over from other donors' samples. CDR3s include the opening cysteine and the closing phenylalanine or tryptophan. D genes are given only for firm matches.

V gene	J gene	D gene	CDR3 protein	CDR3 DNA
TRBV18	TRBJ1-1	TRBD1	CASSPRRDRGSPDTEAFF	TGTGCCAGCTCACCACGTCGGGACAGGGGTTCGCCCGACACTGAAGCTTTCTTT
TRBV5-1	TRBJ2-5	TRBD2	CASSAGTSGQETQYF	TGCGCCAGCAGCGCAGGGACTAGCGGTCAAGAGACCCAGTACTTC
TRBV20-1	TRBJ2-7	NA	CSAGLYEQYF	TGCAGTGCTGGGCTCTACGAGCAGTACTTC
TRBV4-1	TRBJ2-3	TRBD1	CASSRGQGPDTQYF	TGCGCCAGCAGCCGCGGACAGGGGCCAGATACGCAGTATTTT
TRBV5-1	TRBJ1-3	NA	CASSSTQGSGNTIYF	TGCGCCAGCAGCTCAACACAGGGTTCGGGAAACACCATATATTTT
TRBV6-1	TRBJ2-6	TRBD1	CASRTGVAGANVLTF	TGTGCCAGCAGGACAGGGGTAGCTGGGGCCAACGTCCTGACTTTC
TRBV10-3	TRBJ1-1	NA	CAISDPRPGVGKTEAFF	TGTGCCATCAGTGATCCCCGGCCAGGAGTTGGCAAGACTGAAGCTTTCTTT
TRBV7-3	TRBJ2-7	TRBD2	CASSIRASGSYEQYF	TGTGCCAGCAGCATCCGGGCTAGCGGGAGCTACGAGCAGTACTTC
TRBV5-1	TRBJ2-3	NA	CASSYGGADTQYF	TGCGCCAGCAGCTACGGGGGCGCAGATACGCAGTATTTT
TRBV7-9	TRBJ2-3	TRBD2	CATRLAGGGDTQYF	TGTGCCACACGGCTAGCGGGAGGGGGAGATACGCAGTATTTT
TRBV6-5	TRBJ2-5	TRBD2	CASRPLAVETQYF	TGTGCCAGCAGACCACTAGCGGTAGAGACCCAGTACTTC
TRBV4-3	TRBJ2-1	TRBD2	CASSRGRAKGNEQFF	TGCGCCAGCAGCCGCGGGAGGGCCAAGGGAAATGAGCAGTTCTTC
TRBV5-4	TRBJ1-4	NA	CASSRQGRWGSNEKLFF	TGTGCCAGCAGCCGTCAGGGCCGATGGGGATCTAATGAAAAACTGTTTTTT
TRBV27	TRBJ2-2	NA	CASRPRPGGGGELFF	TGTGCCAGCAGACCCCGGCCGGGGGGCGGCGGGGAGCTGTTTTTT
TRBV28	TRBJ2-7	TRBD2	CASSFGGRDEQYF	TGTGCCAGCAGTTTCGGCGGGAGGGACGAGCAGTACTTC
TRBV18	TRBJ2-7	TRBD2	CASSPISGSNEQYF	TGTGCCAGCTCACCTATTAGCGGGAGCAACGAGCAGTACTTC
TRBV25-1	TRBJ2-2	NA	CASGDWSENTGELFF	TGTGCCAGCGGGGACTGGAGCGAGAACACCGGGGAGCTGTTTTTT
TRBV5-1	TRBJ2-1	NA	CASSLTGSTSYNEQFF	TGCGCCAGCAGCTTGACCGGGTCTACCTCCTACAATGAGCAGTTCTTC
TRBV7-3	TRBJ2-3	TRBD2	CASSLRTSGRDTQYF	TGTGCCAGCAGCTTAAGGACTAGCGGGAGAGATACGCAGTATTTT
TRBV28	TRBJ2-7	NA	CASSLTTGLSYEQYF	TGTGCCAGCAGTTTAACAACGGGTCTCTCCTACGAGCAGTACTTC
TRBV28	TRBJ1-2	NA	CASRGGAGVSGGYTF	TGTGCCAGCAGGGGAGGGGCGGGAGTCTCCGGCGGCTACACCTTC
TRBV9	TRBJ2-3	NA	CASSPLATATQYF	TGTGCCAGCAGCCCTCTAGCAACCGCTACGCAGTATTTT
TRBV19	TRBJ1-1	NA	CASSPTRPGGTEAFF	TGTGCCAGTAGTCCGACACGTCCGGGGGGCACTGAAGCTTTCTTT
TRBV25-1	TRBJ2-1	TRBD2	CASSALGGINEQFF	TGTGCCAGCAGTGCCCTGGGAGGGATTAATGAGCAGTTCTTC